This T cell receptor (beta chain) was identified in a study of blood T cell repertoires in COVID-19. The CDR3 is 20 amino acids. Data came from immunoSEQ multiplex PCR; TCRdb stores just in-frame clones and leaves some out. The sample has a few hundred thousand clones, roughly four fifths seen once; the top ten hold 5.1%. The chain links TRBV7-5 to TRBJ1-5; whether TRBD1, the table's D call, matches the DNA was not checked. TRBV7-5 is noted as a pseudogene. Sequenced: PBMCs or T cells enriched from blood (not recorded which). The TCR comes from a woman aged 50 to 60 who had recovered from COVID-19. Here the CDR3 DNA reads TGTGTCAGAAGCCCCCATCAGGTGGACAGCCTACAGGGAAGCAATCAGCCCCAGCATTTT. Its translation is CVRSPHQVDSLQGSNQPQHF.